In its sample, the clone carrying this T cell receptor beta chain was seen a few times. Its antigen remains unknown. The sample belongs to a study of post-analysis software for immune sequencing data. The library was made from cDNA and included unique molecular identifiers. A single record per CDR3 protein comes from TCRdb applying MiXCR to the PCR reads. The sample lists about 160,000 distinct CDR3 sequences, about 34% occurring once. Whole-study findings and limits: Analysis by F measure revealed that same-batch samples clustered strongly together.

The germline V gene encodes CDR1 SGHRS and CDR2 YFSETQ. This CDR3 region has 16 residues. Trimming left V 0 bases short and J 1 base short, with 12 bases between. This chain uses TRBV5-1 with TRBJ2-3; D uncertain. Material: blood, obtained after autologous hematopoietic stem cell transplantation. The TCR sequence derives from a girl between 10 and 17 years old with multiple sclerosis. CDR3 amino acids: CASSLEGRRGTDTQYF. The CDR3 DNA sequence: TGCGCCAGCAGCTTGGAGGGCCGTCGGGGCACAGATACGCAGTATTTT.